This TCR beta chain comes out of a study of CD8+CD57+ T cells in acquired aplastic anemia. Genomic DNA, serving as template, underwent TCR beta VDJ and CDR3 profiling. From the reads, TCRdb called clonotypes with MiXCR, one entry per CDR3 protein. Here the sample spans a few hundred thousand distinct CDR3 sequences, approximately 55% being singletons. The CDR3 contains 13 residues. Trimming took off 0 bases at V and 13 bases at J, with 18 bases between the two ends. Germline CDR1 reads DFQATT; CDR2 reads SNEGSKA (reference sequence). The sample consisted of sorted CD4+, CD8+, or CD8+CD57+ T cells (not recorded which) from PBMCs. The TCR was taken from a human donor with severe aplastic anemia or a healthy control (not recorded which). The chain has TRBV20-1 and TRBJ2-5; TRBD1 or TRBD2 may be the D gene (5 bases each). CDR3: CSARDGGFQARYF. CDR3 sequence (DNA): TGCAGTGCTAGAGATGGGGGTTTCCAGGCCCGGTACTTC.